This T cell receptor (beta chain) was documented in a study of T cells after yellow fever vaccination. UMIs and a universal primer site were added when TCR cDNA was made by 5'RACE template switching. Via MiXCR, TCRdb re-called the 5' RACE reads, giving one row per CDR3 protein. The table lists 400,000 to 450,000 distinct CDR3 sequences, around 20% of them singletons. This clonotype has only a few counts. This clonotype originated in a man aged 18 to 29 who received the YFV17D yellow fever vaccine. The input for sequencing was PBMCs, taken before the yellow fever booster vaccination.

CDR3 sequence: CASSSSGTSTEAFF. The CDR3 DNA is TGTGCCAGCAGCTCCAGTGGGACTTCCACTGAAGCTTTCTTT. This chain links TRBV7-6 with TRBJ1-1; D is possibly TRBD1 (5 bases). V lost 4 bases and J lost 4, with 13 bases in between. Germline CDR1 and CDR2: SGHVS and FNYEAQ. The CDR3 has 14 amino acids. Based on the CDR3 plus reference TRBV7-6 and TRBJ1-1, the full variable domain is GAGVSQSPRYKVTKRGQDVALRCDPISGHVSLYWYRQALGQGPEFLTYFNYEAQQDKSGLPNDRFSAERPEGSISTLTIQRTEQRDSAMYRCASSSSGTSTEAFFGQGTRLTVV.